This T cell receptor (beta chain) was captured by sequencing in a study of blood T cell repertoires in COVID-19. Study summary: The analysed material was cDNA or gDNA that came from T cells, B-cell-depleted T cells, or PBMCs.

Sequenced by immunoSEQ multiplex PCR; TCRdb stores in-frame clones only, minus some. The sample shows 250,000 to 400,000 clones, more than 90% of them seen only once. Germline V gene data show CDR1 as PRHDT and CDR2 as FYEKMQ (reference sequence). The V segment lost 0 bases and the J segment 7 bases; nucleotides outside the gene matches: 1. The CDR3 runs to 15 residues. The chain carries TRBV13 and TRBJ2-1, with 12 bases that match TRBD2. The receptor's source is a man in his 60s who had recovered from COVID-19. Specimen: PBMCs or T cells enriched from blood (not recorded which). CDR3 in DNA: TGTGCCAGCAGCTTAGGCCTAGCGGGGGGGAATGAGCAGTTCTTC. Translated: CASSLGLAGGNEQFF.